The TCR beta chain under discussion was sequenced for a study of cytomegalovirus exposure and HLA in healthy donors. Use of 60 Vbeta and 13 Jbeta primers characterized the PCR. The method was immunoSEQ multiplex PCR; TCRdb's version includes in-frame clones alone and lacks a portion of them. The data contain 150,000 to 200,000 clones, roughly 78% of them singletons. Sample: PBMCs. The source is a woman aged 45 to 65 in good health and CMV-seropositive.

DNA of the CDR3: TGTGCCAGCAGCGTAGACCCGGTGGAGACTCTCGAAGCTTTCTTT. The encoded protein is CASSVDPVETLEAFF. This sequence joins TRBV9 and TRBJ1-1; D remains unclear. CDR3 length: 15 residues. CDR1 and CDR2 (germline): SGDLS, YYNGEE. The germline V and J ends were trimmed by 0 bases and 8 bases, with 17 bases remaining between them.